The 17 T cell receptor beta chains below were found in one sample sequenced in a study of blood T cell repertoires in COVID-19. Clones were read by immunoSEQ multiplex PCR, and TCRdb kept only the in-frame ones, dropping some. The repertoire has tens of thousands of clones, roughly 84% of them found once; the top ten carry more than 3.5%. What was sequenced was peripheral blood. The source of these receptors is a man between 45 and 60 years old with acute or convalescent COVID-19.

The chain has TRBV28 and TRBJ1-5; TRBD1 agrees at 10 bases. Germline-derived CDR1 and CDR2 are MDHEN and SYDVKM. With V trimmed by 6 bases and J by 7 bases, 3 bases remained unmatched. The CDR3 is 13 amino acids. The CDR3 DNA sequence: TGTGCCAGCAGAACGGACAGGGGGCAGCCCCAGCATTTT. This encodes CASRTDRGQPQHF.

The chain is built from TRBV30 and TRBJ2-2, with 11 bases identical to TRBD2. Looked up from germline, CDR1 is GTSNPN and CDR2 is SVGIG (reference sequence). The CDR3 loop spans 15 amino acids. V lost 8 bases, J lost 8 bases, and 13 bases stayed unmatched. CDR3: CARTGVAGGPGELFF. In nucleotides, the CDR3 is TGTGCCCGCACCGGGGTAGCGGGGGGGCCTGGGGAGCTGTTTTTT. Filled out from reference TRBV30 and TRBJ2-2, the complete variable domain reads SQTIHQWPATLVQPVGSPLSLECTVEGTSNPNLYWYRQAAGRGLQLLFYSVGIGQISSEVPQNLSASRPQDRQFILSSKKLLLSDSGFYLCARTGVAGGPGELFFGEGSRLTVL.

The chain couples TRBV11-2 to TRBJ2-1, with 7 bases that match TRBD2. The CDR3 spans 14 residues. Losses at the gene ends were 8 bases for V and 3 bases for J; bases not matched to a gene: 7. Germline values: CDR1 SGHAT, CDR2 FQNNGV. The CDR3 nucleotides are TGTGCCAGCCGGGACGGGGGGATCTACAATGAGCAGTTCTTC. Its protein product is CASRDGGIYNEQFF.

The gene calls are TRBV2 and TRBJ2-1, with 12 bases identical to TRBD2. Per germline, CDR1 SNHLY and CDR2 FYNNEI. The CDR3 is 15 residues long. V lost 3 bases, J lost 6 bases, and 3 bases stayed unmatched. The CDR3 DNA is TGTGCCAGCAGTGATCCTAGCGGGGGGGCCAATGAGCAGTTCTTC. This codes for CASSDPSGGANEQFF.

About this clone itself: A junction boundary mismatches the germline segment, possibly from a read error. The rearrangement uses TRBV7-2 and TRBJ1-4; TRBD1 might be the D (6 bases). Per germline, CDR1 SGHTA and CDR2 FQGNSA. The CDR3 is 13 amino acids. Here the CDR3 DNA reads TGTGCCAGCACCAGACAGGCTAACGAAAAACTGTTTTTT. Protein product: CASTRQANEKLFF. Together with reference TRBV7-2 and TRBJ1-4, the CDR3 gives the full variable domain: GAGVSQSPSNKVTEKGKDVELRCDPISGHTALYWYRQSLGQGLEFLIYFQGNSAPDKSGLPSDRFSAERTGGSVSTLTIQRTQQEDSAVYLCASTRQANEKLFFGSGTQLSVL.

The V and J genes are TRBV5-1 and TRBJ2-2; no reliable D call. Trimming stripped 1 base from V and 1 base from J, with 5 bases between. CDR1 and CDR2 (germline): SGHRS, YFSETQ. The CDR3 loop spans 14 amino acids. CDR3 protein: CASSLPGNTGELFF. CDR3 DNA sequence: TGCGCCAGCAGCTTGCCAGGGAACACCGGGGAGCTGTTTTTT.

The chain joins TRBV19 to TRBJ1-5; D ambiguous. CDR1 is LNHDA and CDR2 is SQIVND in the germline V gene (reference sequence). The CDR3 length is 15 residues. The V and J ends lost 4 bases and 2 bases respectively, with 12 bases between them. CDR3: CASSNAGLGNQPQHF. For the CDR3, the DNA is TGTGCCAGTAGTAACGCGGGGTTAGGCAATCAGCCCCAGCATTTT.

The chain has TRBV24-1 and TRBJ2-2; the D gene is possibly TRBD1 (6 bases). V was shortened by 9 bases and J by 0 bases, with 16 bases between the two germline ends. The CDR3 runs to 16 residues. Germline values: CDR1 KGHDR, CDR2 SFDVKD. The DNA of the CDR3 is TGTGCCACCGGGACATGGGGTGGCGCGAACACCGGGGAGCTGTTTTTT. It codes for CATGTWGGANTGELFF.

The chain is built from TRBV11-2 and TRBJ1-4, with D perhaps matching TRBD1 (6 bases). V lost 2 bases, J lost 5 bases, and 18 bases lay in between. Looked up from germline, CDR1 is SGHAT and CDR2 is FQNNGV. CDR3 length equals 17 residues. The CDR3 DNA reads TGTGCCAGCAGCTTATACGGGGGGCAGCTTACAAATGAAAAACTGTTTTTT. Translated: CASSLYGGQLTNEKLFF. Looking up the rest from reference TRBV11-2 and TRBJ1-4 gives the full variable domain: EAGVAQSPRYKIIEKRQSVAFWCNPISGHATLYWYQQILGQGPKLLIQFQNNGVVDDSQLPKDRFSAERLKGVDSTLKIQPAKLEDSAVYLCASSLYGGQLTNEKLFFGSGTQLSVL.

In this sample, this clone turned up a few times. A junction boundary mismatches the germline segment, possibly from a read error. The genes are TRBV7-2 and TRBJ2-3; possible D gene TRBD2, 5 bases. CDR3 length: 13 residues. Germline values: CDR1 SGHTA, CDR2 FQGNSA. The CDR3 coding sequence is TGTGCCAGCAGCTTAGCGCTAGCAGATAAGCAGTATTTT. Protein sequence: CASSLALADKQYF.

This clone was seen only once. The chain combines TRBV6-6 with TRBJ1-2; D uncertain. CDR1 MNHNY and CDR2 SVGAGI come from the germline V gene (reference sequence). V was cut by 7 bases and J by 3 bases, with 15 bases left in between. The CDR3 has 14 residues. Written as DNA, the CDR3 is TGTGCCAGCACCTCTGAGGGTTTGGACTATGGCTACACCTTC. The encoded protein is CASTSEGLDYGYTF.

This chain's CDR3 is CASREGGDTQYF. CDR3 in DNA: TGTGCCAGCAGAGAGGGCGGCGATACGCAGTATTTT. The rearrangement joins TRBV5-8 to TRBJ2-3; D perhaps matches TRBD2 (5 bases). The V end lost 5 bases, the J end lost 6 bases, and 10 bases lay between the germline ends. The CDR3 spans 12 residues. Looked up from germline, CDR1 is SGHTS and CDR2 is YDEGEE.

This chain connects TRBV12-5 to TRBJ1-3, with D unclear. Germline values: CDR1 LGHNT, CDR2 FRNRAP. V was trimmed by 6 bases and J by 2 bases, leaving 11 bases between them. This CDR3 region has 14 residues. The DNA of the CDR3 is TGTGCTAGTGGAGACCAGGCTACTGGAAACACCATATATTTT. Amino acid sequence: CASGDQATGNTIYF.

Regarding this clone: Its ends do not fully match the called genes, so a read error is possible. Other nucleotide sequences in the sample specify the same CDR3. The rearrangement uses TRBV4-1 and TRBJ2-7, with a tentative D call TRBD1 (5 bases). The CDR3 has 14 amino acids. Germline V gives CDR1 MGHRA, CDR2 YSYEKL. CDR3 in amino acids: CASSQGDSSYEQYF. The CDR3 coding sequence is TGCGCCAGCAGTCAAGGCGACAGCTCCTACGAGCAGTACTTC.

The CDR3 nucleotides read TGTGCCAGCAGCCACAGGACAGGACAATCAGCCCAGCATTTT. This translates into CASSHRTGQSAQHF. The V call is TRBV5-8, the J call TRBJ1-5, with TRBD1 matching 7 bases. CDR3 length: 14 residues. Germline lookup yields CDR1 SGHTS and CDR2 YDEGEE. With 4 bases clipped from V and 11 bases from J, the junction kept 12 bases outside the gene matches.

The CDR3 reads CASSPWAMSDEQYF. Here the CDR3 DNA reads TGTGCCAGCAGCCCCTGGGCTATGAGTGACGAGCAGTACTTC. This chain uses TRBV9 with TRBJ2-7; no firm D call. The CDR3 is 14 amino acids. Germline V gene sequence: CDR1 SGDLS, CDR2 YYNGEE. The ends were cut back, 4 bases at V and 5 bases at J, with 16 bases in the middle.

The rearrangement joins TRBV5-1 to TRBJ2-7; weak D call: TRBD1 (6 bases). This CDR3 is built from 17 residues. Germline V lookup: CDR1 SGHRS, CDR2 YFSETQ. Between the trimmed V and J ends, which lost 5 bases and 0 bases, there was a span of 21 bases. CDR3 in amino acids: CASRLALDSLNSYEQYF. CDR3 sequence (DNA): TGCGCCAGCAGACTGGCCTTGGACAGTCTAAACTCCTACGAGCAGTACTTC. Variable domain in full (rest from reference TRBV5-1 and TRBJ2-7): KAGVTQTPRYLIKTRGQQVTLSCSPISGHRSVSWYQQTPGQGLQFLFEYFSETQRNKGNFPGRFSGRQFSNSRSEMNVSTLELGDSALYLCASRLALDSLNSYEQYFGPGTRLTVT.